The present TCR beta chain was sequenced within a study of T-cell memory formation after mild COVID-19. TCRdb reprocessed the 5' RACE reads via MiXCR and lists one record per CDR3 protein. The sample consists of fewer than 450,000 distinct CDR3 sequences, 20% to 25% of them appearing once. This clonotype was recorded a few times. The V gene end was trimmed by 7 bases and the J gene end by 1 base; junction bases not matched to a gene: 5. This CDR3 region has 14 residues. The germline gives CDR1 SGHRS, CDR2 YFSETQ. The sequencing input was PBMCs or a T cell subset sorted from them (not recorded which). The rearrangement joins TRBV5-1 to TRBJ2-4; 7 positions match TRBD2. The TCR originated in an adult woman who had mild COVID-19 (a few samples of this study predate the infection). Cell type and time point are not known. CDR3 protein: CASAAGDAKNIQYF. DNA of the CDR3: TGCGCCAGCGCCGCGGGGGACGCCAAAAACATTCAGTACTTC.